These 14 T cell receptor beta chains came from one sample sequenced in a study of CD8 T cells in ankylosing spondylitis. Notes on the study in general: A motif of 7 to 9 highly homologous TCR beta variants was seen as apparently characteristic of ankylosing spondylitis blood.

TCRdb reprocessed the 5' RACE reads via MiXCR and lists one record per CDR3 protein. This repertoire shows approximately 400,000 distinct CDR3 sequences, 15% to 20% found once; its top ten account for about 0.94%. The antigens for these receptors are not known. The specimen was blood, either unsorted or a sorted T cell fraction (not recorded which). The origin of the receptors is a male donor with ankylosing spondylitis.

The rearrangement uses TRBV30 and TRBJ2-2; the match to TRBD1 covers 9 bases. The germline gives CDR1 GTSNPN, CDR2 SVGIG (reference sequence). The CDR3 runs 15 residues. Germline trimming cut 2 bases from V and 5 bases from J; bases unmatched to any gene: 6. CDR3 in amino acids: CAWSLGQGWTGELFF. The CDR3 region has the DNA TGTGCCTGGAGTCTTGGACAGGGGTGGACCGGGGAGCTGTTTTTT.

This clonotype has more than one count but fewer than ten. V is TRBV16 and J is TRBJ1-5; no clear D. In germline, CDR1 is KGHSY, CDR2 FQNENV. The ends were cut back, 8 bases at V and 0 bases at J, with 14 bases in the middle. The CDR3 loop spans 15 amino acids. The CDR3 coding sequence is TGTGCCAGCCTCCCCGGGCCTTATAGCAATCAGCCCCAGCATTTT. This encodes CASLPGPYSNQPQHF.

This clonotype occurred a few times. The CDR3 sequence: CASSLTAGIDTQYF. The CDR3 DNA reads TGCGCCAGCAGCTTAACCGCAGGGATAGATACGCAGTATTTT. The V call is TRBV5-1, the J call TRBJ2-3, with D maybe TRBD1 (5 bases). V lost 2 bases and J 5 bases, leaving 12 bases between the germline ends. Germline CDR1 SGHRS, CDR2 YFSETQ. CDR3 length: 14 residues.

This clonotype occurred a few times. The gene calls are TRBV19 and TRBJ1-1; D gene unclear. This CDR3 is 14 amino acids long. Looked up from germline, CDR1 is LNHDA and CDR2 is SQIVND (reference sequence). V lost 3 bases to trimming and J lost 0 bases, with 8 bases between them. The CDR3 DNA follows: TGTGCCAGTAGTATTCGAGACTTGAACACTGAAGCTTTCTTT. It specifies CASSIRDLNTEAFF.

This clonotype showed up many times. The V and J genes are TRBV12-3 or TRBV12-4 and TRBJ1-6; D is unclear. V gave up 6 bases and J gave up 3 bases, with 9 bases separating them. The CDR3 totals 14 residues. CDR3 bases: TGTGCCAGCAGGGAAGAACTCTATAATTCACCCCTCCACTTT. Translated, it gives CASREELYNSPLHF.

This clonotype was picked up a small number of times. The CDR3 protein is CASSFDTEGAFF. The CDR3 region has the DNA TGTGCCAGCAGCTTCGATACAGAGGGGGCTTTCTTT. This chain links TRBV7-9 with TRBJ1-1, with a possible D match to TRBD1 (5 bases). The CDR3 has 12 amino acids. Germline V gene data show CDR1 as SEHNR and CDR2 as FQNEAQ (reference sequence). V was shortened by 3 bases and J by 11 bases, with 13 bases between the two germline ends.

This clonotype was picked up a small number of times. This chain uses TRBV7-2 with TRBJ1-4; TRBD1 matches at 7 bases. V gave up 8 bases and J gave up 6 bases; unmatched junction bases: 6. Germline V CDR1 and CDR2: SGHTA, FQGNSA. CDR3 length equals 13 residues. The CDR3 reads CASGRGPDEKLFF. CDR3 bases: TGTGCCAGCGGGAGGGGGCCCGATGAAAAACTGTTTTTT.

The J gene is TRBJ2-2, the V gene TRBV11-2, with 9 bases matching TRBD1. The germline V gene encodes CDR1 SGHAT and CDR2 FQNNGV. CDR3 length equals 16 residues. V lost 6 bases, J lost 5 bases, and 10 bases stayed unmatched. The CDR3 DNA sequence: TGTGCCAGCAGTTATACAGGGGGCCGGGGAACCGGGGAGCTGTTTTTT. Its translation is CASSYTGGRGTGELFF.

This clonotype was seen only a few times. The chain is built from TRBV27 and TRBJ2-7; D is possibly TRBD2 (5 bases). This CDR3 region has 12 residues. The germline V and J ends were trimmed by 6 bases and 7 bases, with 13 bases remaining between them. Looked up from germline, CDR1 is MNHEY and CDR2 is SMNVEV (reference sequence). The CDR3 DNA reads as TGTGCCAGCAGACGAAGACCGGGAGAGCAGTACTTC. This sequence encodes CASRRRPGEQYF.

V gene TRBV15 combines with J gene TRBJ2-3, with D hard to call. The CDR3 has 13 residues. The V and J ends lost 3 bases and 0 bases respectively, with 4 bases between them. The germline gives CDR1 LNHNV, CDR2 YYDKDF (reference sequence). The CDR3 DNA sequence: TGTGCCACCAGCAGTCAGAGCACAGATACGCAGTATTTT. Translating gives CATSSQSTDTQYF.

Only a few counts were recorded for this clonotype. Because the CDR3's place on the DNA is in doubt, the DNA is left out and the CDR3 is given as listed by TCRdb. The V gene is TRBV29-1, the J gene TRBJ2-2; the table's D call of TRBD1 was not tested on the DNA. From its first to its last residue, the CDR3 has 15 amino acids. CDR1 is SQVTM and CDR2 is ANQGSEA in the germline V gene. The CDR3 region is CSVFRDREHRGAVFF.

This clonotype appeared a few times. The V gene is TRBV20-1, the J gene TRBJ1-4; TRBD1 is a possible D gene (5 bases). The V gene lost 4 bases and the J gene lost 7 bases, with 13 bases spanning the gap. The germline V gene has CDR1 DFQATT and CDR2 SNEGSKA (reference sequence). This CDR3 comprises 13 residues. For the CDR3, the DNA is TGCAGTGCTATGGGGCTGGGGGGTGAAAAACTGTTTTTT. It translates to CSAMGLGGEKLFF.

This clonotype was seen more than once but under ten times. This chain connects TRBV15 to TRBJ2-4; possibly TRBD2 for D (5 bases). This CDR3 has 16 residues. V was trimmed by 1 base and J by 1 base, leaving 11 bases between them. Germline V lookup: CDR1 LNHNV, CDR2 YYDKDF (reference sequence). The chain's CDR3 is CATSRGSAVAKNIQYF. For the CDR3, the DNA is TGTGCCACCAGCAGAGGCTCAGCGGTGGCCAAAAACATTCAGTACTTC.

This chain connects TRBV7-9 to TRBJ2-1, with D possibly being TRBD2 (7 bases). Trimming stripped 8 bases from V and 6 bases from J, with 17 bases between. The CDR3 is made up of 14 amino acids. Germline-derived CDR1 and CDR2 are SEHNR and FQNEAQ (reference sequence). The CDR3 here is CASRRGAGINEQFF. CDR3 bases: TGTGCCAGCCGACGGGGGGCGGGGATCAATGAGCAGTTCTTC.